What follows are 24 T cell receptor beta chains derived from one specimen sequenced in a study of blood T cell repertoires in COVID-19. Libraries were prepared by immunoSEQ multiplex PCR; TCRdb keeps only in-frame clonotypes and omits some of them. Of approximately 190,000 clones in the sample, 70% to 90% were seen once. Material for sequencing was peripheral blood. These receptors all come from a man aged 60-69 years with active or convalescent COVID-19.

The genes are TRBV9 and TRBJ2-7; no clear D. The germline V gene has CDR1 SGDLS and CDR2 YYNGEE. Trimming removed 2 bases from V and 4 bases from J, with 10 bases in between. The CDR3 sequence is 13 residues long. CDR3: CASSVSPGYEQYF. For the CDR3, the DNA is TGTGCCAGCAGCGTGAGTCCCGGGTACGAGCAGTACTTC.

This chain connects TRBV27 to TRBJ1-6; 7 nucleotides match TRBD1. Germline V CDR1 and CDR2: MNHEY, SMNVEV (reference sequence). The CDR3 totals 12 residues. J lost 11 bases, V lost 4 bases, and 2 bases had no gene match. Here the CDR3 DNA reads TGTGCCAGCAGTTACACAGGGGCACCCCTCCACTTT. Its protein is CASSYTGAPLHF.

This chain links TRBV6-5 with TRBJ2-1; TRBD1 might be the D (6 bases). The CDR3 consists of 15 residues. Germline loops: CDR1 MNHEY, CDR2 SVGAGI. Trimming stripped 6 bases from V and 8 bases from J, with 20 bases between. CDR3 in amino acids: CASRTTGRARDEQFF. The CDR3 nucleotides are TGTGCCAGCAGAACCACAGGGCGGGCCAGGGATGAGCAGTTCTTC.

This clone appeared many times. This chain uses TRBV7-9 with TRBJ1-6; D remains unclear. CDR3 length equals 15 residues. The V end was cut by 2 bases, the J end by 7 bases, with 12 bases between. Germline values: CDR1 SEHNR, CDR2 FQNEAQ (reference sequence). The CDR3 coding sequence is TGTGCCAGCAGCTTAAAGGATGGGAGGAATTCACCCCTCCACTTT. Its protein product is CASSLKDGRNSPLHF. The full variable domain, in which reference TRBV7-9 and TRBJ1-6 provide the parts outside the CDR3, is DTGVSQNPRHKITKRGQNVTFRCDPISEHNRLYWYRQTLGQGPEFLTYFQNEAQLEKSRLLSDRFSAERPKGSFSTLEIQRTEQGDSAMYLCASSLKDGRNSPLHFGNGTRLTVT.

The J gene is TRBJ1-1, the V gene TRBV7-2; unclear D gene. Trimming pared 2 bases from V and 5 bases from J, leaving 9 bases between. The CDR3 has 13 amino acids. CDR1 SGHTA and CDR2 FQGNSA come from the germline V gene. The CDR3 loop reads CASSLFTETEAFF. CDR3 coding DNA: TGTGCCAGCAGCTTATTTACAGAAACTGAAGCTTTCTTT.

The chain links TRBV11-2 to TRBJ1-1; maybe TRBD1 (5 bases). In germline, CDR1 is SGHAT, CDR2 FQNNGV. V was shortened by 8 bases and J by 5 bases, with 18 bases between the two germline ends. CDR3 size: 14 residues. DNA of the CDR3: TGTGCCAGCTTCAAAAACGGGGGGATGACTGAAGCTTTCTTT. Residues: CASFKNGGMTEAFF.

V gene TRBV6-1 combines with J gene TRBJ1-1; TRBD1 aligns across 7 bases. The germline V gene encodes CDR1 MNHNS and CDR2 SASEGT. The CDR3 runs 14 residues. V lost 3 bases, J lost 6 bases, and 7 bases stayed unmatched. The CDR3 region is CASSDLTGSAEAFF. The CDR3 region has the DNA TGTGCCAGCAGTGATTTGACAGGGTCCGCTGAAGCTTTCTTT.

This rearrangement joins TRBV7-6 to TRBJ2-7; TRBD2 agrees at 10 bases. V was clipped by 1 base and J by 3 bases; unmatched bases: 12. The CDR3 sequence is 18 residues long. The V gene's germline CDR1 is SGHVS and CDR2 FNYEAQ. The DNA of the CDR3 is TGTGCCAGCAGCTTAGACTTAGCGGGGGGCTCGATGAACTACGAGCAGTACTTC. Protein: CASSLDLAGGSMNYEQYF.

In nucleotides, the CDR3 is TGCGCCAGCAGTATCGTCGGGGGGAGCTCCTACAATGAGCAGTTCTTC. Translated, it gives CASSIVGGSSYNEQFF. V usage is TRBV5-1 and J usage is TRBJ2-1, with 7 nucleotides matching TRBD2. The V segment lost 5 bases and the J segment 0 bases; nucleotides outside the gene matches: 8. The CDR3 loop spans 16 amino acids. CDR1 and CDR2 (germline): SGHRS, YFSETQ.

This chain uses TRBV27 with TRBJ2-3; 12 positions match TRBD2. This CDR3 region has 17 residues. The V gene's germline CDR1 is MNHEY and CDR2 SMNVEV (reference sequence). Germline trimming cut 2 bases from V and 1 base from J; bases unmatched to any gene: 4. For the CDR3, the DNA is TGTGCCAGCAGTTTACTAGCGGGGGGGCACGGCACAGATACGCAGTATTTT. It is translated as CASSLLAGGHGTDTQYF.

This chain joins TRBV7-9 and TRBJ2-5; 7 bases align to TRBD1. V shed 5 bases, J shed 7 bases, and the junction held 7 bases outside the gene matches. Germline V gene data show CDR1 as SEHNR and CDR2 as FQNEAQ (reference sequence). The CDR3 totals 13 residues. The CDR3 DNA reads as TGTGCCAGCAGCCCCGACAGGGTGAGGACCCAGTACTTC. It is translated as CASSPDRVRTQYF.

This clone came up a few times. CDR3 region: CASRVTAGAFYNEQFF. CDR3 in DNA: TGTGCCAGCAGAGTCACGGCGGGGGCCTTTTACAATGAGCAGTTCTTC. The chain employs TRBV5-4 and TRBJ2-1, with D perhaps matching TRBD2 (7 bases). CDR3 length: 16 residues. Trimming stripped 5 bases from V and 4 bases from J, with 19 bases between. Germline assignment: CDR1 SGHNT and CDR2 YYREEE (reference sequence).

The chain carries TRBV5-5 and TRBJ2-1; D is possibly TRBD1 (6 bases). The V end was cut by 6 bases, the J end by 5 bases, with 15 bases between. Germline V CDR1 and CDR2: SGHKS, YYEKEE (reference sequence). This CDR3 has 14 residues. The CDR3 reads CASTLSAGDNEQFF. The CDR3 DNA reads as TGTGCCAGCACTCTATCTGCAGGGGACAATGAGCAGTTCTTC.

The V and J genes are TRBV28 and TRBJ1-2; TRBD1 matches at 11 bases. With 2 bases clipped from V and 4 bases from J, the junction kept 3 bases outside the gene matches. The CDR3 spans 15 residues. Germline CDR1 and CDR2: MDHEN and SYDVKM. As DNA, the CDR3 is TGTGCCAGCAGTTTAGTGGGACAGGGGGGCTATGGCTACACCTTC. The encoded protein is CASSLVGQGGYGYTF.

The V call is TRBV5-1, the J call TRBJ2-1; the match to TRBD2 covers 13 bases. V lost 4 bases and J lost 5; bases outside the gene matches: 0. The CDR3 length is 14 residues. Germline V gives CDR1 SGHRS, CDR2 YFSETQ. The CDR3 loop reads CASSGLAGDNEQFF. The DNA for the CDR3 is TGCGCCAGCAGCGGACTAGCGGGGGACAATGAGCAGTTCTTC.

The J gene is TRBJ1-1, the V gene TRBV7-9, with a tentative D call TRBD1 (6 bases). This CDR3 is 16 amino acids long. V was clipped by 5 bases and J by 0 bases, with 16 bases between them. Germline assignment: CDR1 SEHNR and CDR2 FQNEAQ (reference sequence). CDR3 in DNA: TGTGCCAGCAGCCAGGGGCAAACTCTTATGAACACTGAAGCTTTCTTT. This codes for CASSQGQTLMNTEAFF.

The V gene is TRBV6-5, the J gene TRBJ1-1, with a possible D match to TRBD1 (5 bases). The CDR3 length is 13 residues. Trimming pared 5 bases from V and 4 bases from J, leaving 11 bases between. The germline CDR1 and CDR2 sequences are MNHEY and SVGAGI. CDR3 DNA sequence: TGTGCCAGCAGTCAGCGGAGGGGCACTGAAGCTTTCTTT. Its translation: CASSQRRGTEAFF.

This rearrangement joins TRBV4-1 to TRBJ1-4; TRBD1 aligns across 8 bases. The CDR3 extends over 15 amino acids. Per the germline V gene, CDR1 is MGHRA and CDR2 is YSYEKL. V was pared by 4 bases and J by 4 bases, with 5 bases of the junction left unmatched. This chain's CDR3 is CASSLTGGSNEKLFF. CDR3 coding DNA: TGCGCCAGCAGCCTTACAGGGGGAAGTAATGAAAAACTGTTTTTT.

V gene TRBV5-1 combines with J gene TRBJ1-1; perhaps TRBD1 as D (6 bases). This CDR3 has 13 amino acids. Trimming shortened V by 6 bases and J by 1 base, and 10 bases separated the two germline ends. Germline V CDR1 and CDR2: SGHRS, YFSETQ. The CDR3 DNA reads TGCGCCAGCAAGGGGACATCGAACACTGAAGCTTTCTTT. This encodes CASKGTSNTEAFF.

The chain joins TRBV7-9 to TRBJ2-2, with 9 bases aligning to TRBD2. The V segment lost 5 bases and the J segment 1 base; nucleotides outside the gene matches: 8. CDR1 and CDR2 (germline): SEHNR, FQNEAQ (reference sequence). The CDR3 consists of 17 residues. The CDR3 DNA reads TGTGCCAGCAGCCGCCCCGTTAGCGGGGGGAACACCGGGGAGCTGTTTTTT. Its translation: CASSRPVSGGNTGELFF.

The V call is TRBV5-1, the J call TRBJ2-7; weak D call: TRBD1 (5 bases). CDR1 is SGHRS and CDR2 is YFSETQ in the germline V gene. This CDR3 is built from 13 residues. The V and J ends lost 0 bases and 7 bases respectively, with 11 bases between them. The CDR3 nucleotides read TGCGCCAGCAGCTTGGAGACAGTGGGAGAGCAGTACTTC. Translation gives CASSLETVGEQYF.

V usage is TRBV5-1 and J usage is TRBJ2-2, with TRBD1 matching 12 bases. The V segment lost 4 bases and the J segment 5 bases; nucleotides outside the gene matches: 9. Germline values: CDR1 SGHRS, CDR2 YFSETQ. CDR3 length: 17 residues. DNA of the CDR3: TGCGCCAGCAGCGTGGGACAGGGGGCGCGAGGGACCGGGGAGCTGTTTTTT. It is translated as CASSVGQGARGTGELFF.

CDR3 in DNA: TGTGCCAGCAGTTCGCCTTCGGGGGTGGGATATGGCTACACCTTC. This sequence encodes CASSSPSGVGYGYTF. This chain uses TRBV2 with TRBJ1-2; D is perhaps TRBD1 (5 bases). V lost 5 bases to trimming and J lost 5 bases, with 18 bases between them. Germline assignment: CDR1 SNHLY and CDR2 FYNNEI. This CDR3 is 15 amino acids long.

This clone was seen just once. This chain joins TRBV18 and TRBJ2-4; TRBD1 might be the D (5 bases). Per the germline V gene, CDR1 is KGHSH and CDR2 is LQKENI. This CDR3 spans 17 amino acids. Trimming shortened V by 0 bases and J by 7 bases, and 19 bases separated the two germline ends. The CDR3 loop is CASSPPGRGAVDNIQYF. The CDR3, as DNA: TGTGCCAGCTCACCACCGGGTCGTGGGGCAGTGGATAACATTCAGTACTTC.